A selection of T cell receptor beta chains follows, all from one sample in a study of regulatory T cells in long-lasting Graves disease. Each CDR3 protein gets one entry after TCRdb re-called the multiplex PCR reads with MiXCR. Of 540,000 or so distinct CDR3 sequences listed, approximately 13% are singletons. These same records also appear under a second study, on T cells in Graves' hyperthyroidism and ophthalmopathy.

Sequencing used peripheral blood mononuclear cells (PBMCs), obtained at new diagnosis, from a patient treated with antithyroid drugs. The receptors stem from a man aged 30 to 39 with Graves disease. Both conserved end residues are part of each CDR3.

v_gene	j_gene	CDR3aa
TRBV28	TRBJ2-7	CATGRSSYEQYF
TRBV12-5	TRBJ2-5	CASGLVLRTAETQYF
TRBV4-1	TRBJ2-5	CASSQGIRAGQETQYF
TRBV6-2/TRBV6-3	TRBJ2-7	CASSRSTGVYEQYF
TRBV12-3/TRBV12-4	TRBJ2-3	CASSSPGHGTDTQYF
TRBV20-1	TRBJ1-1	CSADTITGLITEAFF
TRBV29-1	TRBJ2-7	CSVWGDGEYF
TRBV30	TRBJ1-1	CAAAWTGNTEAFF
TRBV10-3	TRBJ2-2	CAISDPSYTGELFF
TRBV2	TRBJ2-1	CASSADRGRGDEQFF
TRBV2	TRBJ2-3	CASRTGGSRATDTQYF
TRBV3-1	TRBJ2-1	CASSQGRGALNEQFF
TRBV3-1	TRBJ2-7	CASSRRVYEQYF
TRBV20-1	TRBJ2-7	CSATGTSGRSSYEQYF
TRBV7-2	TRBJ1-4	CASSRSRADEKLFF
TRBV30	TRBJ1-1	CAWSKRGRGPNTEAFF
TRBV28	TRBJ2-7	CASRSGTAYEQYF
TRBV3-1	TRBJ2-7	CASSLQGTGNSYEQYF
TRBV28	TRBJ1-1	CASSAGQFPKAFF
TRBV5-1	TRBJ2-5	CASSLVASAYQETQYF
TRBV12-3/TRBV12-4	TRBJ2-1	CASSFSDFHFYNEQFF
TRBV24-1	TRBJ2-7	CATSQGLAGGEQYF
TRBV3-1	TRBJ2-4	CASSPTSLGMAKNIQYF
TRBV15	TRBJ1-3	CATSRDKIPGNTIYF
TRBV5-4	TRBJ2-4	CASSSTGRGENIQYF
TRBV12-3/TRBV12-4	TRBJ1-2	CASSPTTNYGYTF
TRBV19	TRBJ2-1	CASSLTSGSTYNEQFF